This record concerns one T cell receptor beta chain sequence. Its antigen is unknown. Base qualities are not recorded, but no much larger clone differs from it by a single base. From a lookup of the germline V gene (reference sequence), CDR1 and CDR2 are LNHDA and SQIVND. Unmatched junction bases come to 5, with V trimmed by 5 bases and J by 0 bases. Inclusive of the bounding cysteine and phenylalanine, the CDR3 is 16 residues long. Of the read, only the CDR3 DNA is kept; its 48 bases are in frame from base 1. These data come from a study of blood T cell repertoires in COVID-19 (TCRdb year 2020). Study-wide context: Collaborator samples came from the United States, Italy and Spain and covered acute and convalescent phases of COVID-19. The prospective study material was composed of cDNA or gDNA derived from T cells, B-cell-depleted T cells, or PBMCs. Subjects who had been exposed to COVID-19, were actively infected with it, or had recovered from it provided the deeply sampled blood TCRbeta repertoires that made up the dataset. A freely available public database, intended as a resource for researchers studying the immune response to SARS-CoV-2, is where the repertoires were released. The samples were drawn from the first 160 participants of the ongoing ImmuneRACE study and from 1,254 subjects provided by 6 global collaborators. Sample metadata almost always included a de-identified subject ID, COVID-19 status, age in years and sex. Where available, HLA class I and class II types were obtained from metadata supplied by the sample provider rather than from assay-based typing.

The immunoSEQ Assay, a bias-controlled multiplex PCR, was used to amplify TCRbeta CDR3 regions from genomic DNA. As for the original processing: Nucleated cell counts per sample were estimated from amplification of reference gene primers within the assay. To quantify the absolute abundance of each unique TCRbeta CDR3 rearrangement, sequence reads were collapsed and filtered. Productive Simpson clonality was computed per sample as the square root of Simpson's diversity index over productive rearrangements. TCRdb took over this immuneACCESS table, retaining in-frame rearrangements with V and J assigned. Such tables are incomplete; in checked studies, under half of the missing clones stem from an unresolved V gene, and the remainder is unexplained. V and J calls and clone size are those listed in that table; D and trimming were worked out from the DNA. A total of roughly 64,000 clones appear in this sample, roughly 76% of them only once. Less than 6% of the sample goes to the ten largest clones.

Whole blood was collected in K2EDTA tubes by collaborating institutions according to the institutions' own protocols. For TCRbeta analysis, collaborators shipped samples as frozen whole blood, isolated PBMCs, or DNA extracted from either of those sample types. Study-wide findings and limitations: The amount of clinical and demographic metadata varied by source and participant and was provided uncurated.

The origin of this receptor is a human donor in a cohort sampled during active COVID-19. In this chain, TRBV19 is recombined with TRBJ2-1; 9 of the junction bases match TRBD2. Source material: peripheral blood. In nucleotide form, the sequence is TGTGCCAGTAGTTCCTCAGCGGGGGGCTCCTACAATGAGCAGTTCTTC. Its protein is CASSSSAGGSYNEQFF.